These 10 T cell receptor beta chains were sequenced from one sample in a study of blood T cell repertoires in COVID-19. Here immunoSEQ multiplex PCR was the method, and the copy in TCRdb shows in-frame clones only, minus some. The profile shows around 180,000 clones, more than 75% of them singletons. The sequencing sample was made of peripheral blood. These receptors all stem from a human donor in a cohort sampled during active COVID-19.

This chain joins TRBV18 and TRBJ1-1; 7 nucleotides align to TRBD1. The CDR3 is 14 residues long. Trimming removed 1 base from V and 5 bases from J; junction bases left unmatched: 4. Germline CDR1 is KGHSH and CDR2 is LQKENI. The CDR3 region has the DNA TGTGCCAGCTCACCACGAGGGGGCGCGACTGAAGCTTTCTTT. Translated, it gives CASSPRGGATEAFF.

This chain joins TRBV6-5 and TRBJ1-1, with D perhaps matching TRBD1 (5 bases). Germline CDR1 reads MNHEY; CDR2 reads SVGAGI. Trimming stripped 5 bases from V and 1 base from J, with 11 bases between. The CDR3 extends over 14 amino acids. The CDR3, as DNA: TGTGCCAGCAGTCGCGGGGGGACGAACACTGAAGCTTTCTTT. Its protein is CASSRGGTNTEAFF.

The V and J genes are TRBV7-2 and TRBJ1-2; the match to TRBD1 covers 7 bases. V trimming: 5 bases; J trimming: 4 bases; junction bases outside the gene matches: 10. The CDR3 consists of 15 residues. CDR1 is SGHTA, CDR2 FQGNSA, per germline. CDR3 coding DNA: TGTGCCAGCAGCCTCCGGACAGGTCCATTCTATGGCTACACCTTC. It specifies CASSLRTGPFYGYTF.

The rearrangement links TRBV6-6 to TRBJ1-4, with D tentatively TRBD1 (5 bases). Germline CDR1 is MNHNY and CDR2 is SVGAGI (reference sequence). V gave up 8 bases and J gave up 8 bases, with 12 bases separating them. The CDR3 is 12 residues long. The CDR3 DNA follows: TGTGCCAGCCGGAGGGGTGAGGAAAAACTGTTTTTT. The encoded protein is CASRRGEEKLFF.

This chain connects TRBV21-1 to TRBJ1-5; the DNA was not compared with TRBD1, the D call given in the table. TRBV21-1 is marked as a pseudogene. The CDR3 is made up of 16 amino acids. The CDR3 spells CASRQQGAGEIQPQHF. The CDR3 DNA is TGTGCCAGCAGGCAACAGGGGGCTGGGGAGATTCAGCCCCAGCATTTT.

The V call is TRBV15, the J call TRBJ2-1; 7 positions agree with TRBD2. This CDR3 has 15 residues. Germline V gives CDR1 LNHNV, CDR2 YYDKDF (reference sequence). J was trimmed by 0 bases and V by 4 bases; bases with no gene match: 3. The CDR3 sequence: CATSMRENSYNEQFF. In DNA form, the CDR3 reads TGTGCCACCAGCATGCGGGAGAACTCCTACAATGAGCAGTTCTTC.

This rearrangement joins TRBV21-1 to TRBJ2-7; TRBD1, the table's D call, was not compared with the DNA. TRBV21-1 is a documented pseudogene. The CDR3 has 14 residues. The CDR3 here is CASTSGAELYEQYF. The CDR3 nucleotides are TGTGCCAGCACCTCAGGGGCGGAGCTCTACGAGCAGTACTTC.

The chain links TRBV7-9 to TRBJ1-4; D might be TRBD1 (6 bases). The CDR3 extends over 18 amino acids. The ends were cut back, 2 bases at V and 6 bases at J, with 22 bases in the middle. In germline, CDR1 is SEHNR, CDR2 FQNEAQ (reference sequence). The CDR3 reads CASSLILSWGRGDEKLFF. For the CDR3, the DNA is TGTGCCAGCAGCTTAATCCTATCCTGGGGCAGGGGTGATGAAAAACTGTTTTTT.

V is TRBV19 and J is TRBJ2-1; TRBD1 aligns across 8 bases. The CDR3 runs 16 residues. In germline, CDR1 is LNHDA, CDR2 SQIVND (reference sequence). V shed 6 bases and J 5 bases; nucleotides not matched to a gene: 12. CDR3: CASSRQGQRRDNEQFF. CDR3 nucleotides: TGTGCCAGTAGCAGACAGGGGCAAAGGCGGGACAATGAGCAGTTCTTC.

V and J are TRBV3-1 (or the pseudogene TRBV3-2) and TRBJ2-1; 10 bases line up with TRBD2. This CDR3 comprises 15 residues. The germline CDR1 and CDR2 sequences are LGHDT and YNNKEL (reference sequence). V gave up 3 bases and J gave up 5 bases; unmatched junction bases: 4. As DNA, the CDR3 is TGTGCCAGCAGCCATTCTAGCGGGAGTAACAATGAGCAGTTCTTC. This gives the protein CASSHSSGSNNEQFF.